What follows are 22 T cell receptor beta chains derived from one specimen sequenced in a study of blood T cell repertoires in COVID-19. This table comes from immunoSEQ multiplex PCR, and its TCRdb copy is limited to in-frame clones, with some not included. The profile shows some 100,000 clones, roughly 90% of them singletons. Sequencing input: peripheral blood. These receptors were taken from a human donor with active COVID-19. The donor label of this sample is uncertain.

V usage is TRBV7-2 and J usage is TRBJ2-3; 7 nucleotides line up with TRBD2. V lost 1 base and J lost 5; bases outside the gene matches: 3. The CDR3 length is 14 residues. CDR1 and CDR2 from the germline V gene are SGHTA and FQGNSA. CDR3 nucleotide sequence: TGTGCCAGCAGCTTAGTGGCGGGGGAAGATACGCAGTATTTT. It specifies CASSLVAGEDTQYF. The full variable domain, with the rest looked up from reference TRBV7-2 and TRBJ2-3, is GAGVSQSPSNKVTEKGKDVELRCDPISGHTALYWYRQSLGQGLEFLIYFQGNSAPDKSGLPSDRFSAERTGGSVSTLTIQRTQQEDSAVYLCASSLVAGEDTQYFGPGTRLTVL.

The chain employs TRBV18 and TRBJ2-3; 11 nucleotides align to TRBD2. Germline CDR1 reads KGHSH; CDR2 reads LQKENI. V shed 2 bases and J 6 bases; nucleotides not matched to a gene: 13. The CDR3 is 18 residues long. The CDR3: CASSPTVVAGGPGDTQYF. CDR3 DNA: TGTGCCAGCTCACCAACCGTGGTAGCGGGGGGGCCAGGGGATACGCAGTATTTT.

The chain joins TRBV2 to TRBJ2-7, with TRBD1 matching over 8 bases. Germline CDR1 reads SNHLY; CDR2 reads FYNNEI. The CDR3 extends over 13 amino acids. Losses at the gene ends were 6 bases for V and 2 bases for J; bases not matched to a gene: 3. The CDR3, as DNA: TGTGCCAGCAGGGGACAGGCGACCTACGAGCAGTACTTC. This sequence encodes CASRGQATYEQYF.

This clone was picked up one time. This chain links TRBV5-1 with TRBJ2-3, with 12 nucleotides matching TRBD1. J gave up 2 bases and V 5 bases, and 9 bases lay outside the gene matches. Germline CDR1 is SGHRS and CDR2 is YFSETQ. The CDR3 has 17 amino acids. The CDR3 DNA reads TGCGCCAGCAGATTAGGGACAGGGGGCCCCATCACAGATACGCAGTATTTT. Amino acids: CASRLGTGGPITDTQYF.

The J gene is TRBJ1-6, the V gene TRBV4-1; TRBD1 matches at 9 bases. Germline-derived CDR1 and CDR2 are MGHRA and YSYEKL. The CDR3 totals 18 residues. V dropped 0 bases and J dropped 0; count of bases not matched to a gene: 3. The CDR3 DNA is TGCGCCAGCAGCCAAGAGGACAGGGGCTTCTCCTATAATTCACCCCTCCACTTT. Its protein is CASSQEDRGFSYNSPLHF.

This clone was picked up one time. The V and J genes are TRBV5-5 and TRBJ1-5; 7 nucleotides match TRBD1. In germline, CDR1 is SGHKS, CDR2 YYEKEE (reference sequence). This CDR3 has 16 residues. Trimming cost V 0 bases and J 1 base; bases outside gene matches: 4. The CDR3 DNA follows: TGTGCCAGCAGCTTGGAGGCGGGACAGAGCAATCAGCCCCAGCATTTT. It specifies CASSLEAGQSNQPQHF.

The rearrangement links TRBV19 to TRBJ2-3; D is uncertain. The germline V gene encodes CDR1 LNHDA and CDR2 SQIVND (reference sequence). V lost 1 base, J lost 2 bases, and 10 bases lay in between. The CDR3 has 15 amino acids. CDR3 protein: CASSIALSATDTQYF. As DNA, the CDR3 is TGTGCCAGTAGTATAGCCCTAAGTGCCACAGATACGCAGTATTTT. The full variable domain, completed using reference TRBV19 and TRBJ2-3, is DGGITQSPKYLFRKEGQNVTLSCEQNLNHDAMYWYRQDPGQGLRLIYYSQIVNDFQKGDIAEGYSVSREKKESFPLTVTSAQKNPTAFYLCASSIALSATDTQYFGPGTRLTVL.

This chain uses TRBV9 with TRBJ2-7; 7 nucleotides agree with TRBD1. CDR1 is SGDLS, CDR2 YYNGEE, per germline. This CDR3 spans 16 amino acids. With 0 bases clipped from V and 1 base from J, the junction kept 7 bases outside the gene matches. CDR3 DNA: TGTGCCAGCAGCGTAGCGGGGACAGCCTTTTCCTACGAGCAGTACTTC. It encodes CASSVAGTAFSYEQYF.

The CDR3 loop reads CSVEDTRDYEQYF. The CDR3 DNA reads as TGCAGCGTTGAAGATACACGGGACTACGAGCAGTACTTC. J is TRBJ2-7 and V is TRBV29-1; tentative D call: TRBD2 (5 bases). The length of the CDR3 is 13 residues. Germline lookup yields CDR1 SQVTM and CDR2 ANQGSEA. The germline V and J ends were trimmed by 0 bases and 3 bases, with 9 bases remaining between them.

The V and J genes are TRBV24-1 and TRBJ2-3; D is possibly TRBD2 (5 bases). Germline V CDR1 and CDR2: KGHDR, SFDVKD. The CDR3 loop spans 12 amino acids. Trimming shortened V by 3 bases and J by 11 bases, and 11 bases separated the two germline ends. For the CDR3, the DNA is TGTGCCACCAGTGATGCGGCCCGGGGGCAGTATTTT. As protein: CATSDAARGQYF.

The chain joins TRBV5-8 to TRBJ2-7; D is ambiguous. Germline CDR1 and CDR2: SGHTS and YDEGEE. This CDR3 spans 13 amino acids. Trimming shortened V by 4 bases and J by 2 bases, and 10 bases separated the two germline ends. Here the CDR3 DNA reads TGTGCCAGCAGCCGAGGATGGGCCTACGAGCAGTACTTC. It encodes CASSRGWAYEQYF.

The chain recombines TRBV2 with TRBJ1-6; TRBD1 might be the D (6 bases). V was clipped by 6 bases and J by 4 bases, with 10 bases between them. The CDR3 extends over 14 amino acids. The V gene's germline CDR1 is SNHLY and CDR2 FYNNEI. CDR3 nucleotide sequence: TGTGCCAGCAGCCTGGACAGTTATAATTCACCCCTCCACTTT. It specifies CASSLDSYNSPLHF.

This sequence joins TRBV25-1 and TRBJ2-1, with 7 bases aligning to TRBD2. The CDR3 is 15 amino acids. V was pared by 6 bases and J by 5 bases, with 10 bases of the junction left unmatched. Germline-derived CDR1 and CDR2 are MGHDK and SYGVNS. CDR3 sequence (DNA): TGTGCCAGCAGCCCCTGGCGGGGGACGAACAATGAGCAGTTCTTC. The encoded protein is CASSPWRGTNNEQFF.

The gene calls are TRBV11-2 and TRBJ1-1; D unresolved. Trimming removed 2 bases at V and 3 bases at J, with 10 bases between. The CDR3 has 14 amino acids. CDR1 and CDR2 (germline): SGHAT, FQNNGV. CDR3 nucleotide sequence: TGTGCCAGCAGCTTATCCAGGCGGGACACTGAAGCTTTCTTT. It yields the protein CASSLSRRDTEAFF.

The chain uses TRBV6-2 or TRBV6-3 and TRBJ2-2, with 7 bases identical to TRBD1. The CDR3 sequence is 15 residues long. The junction had 7 bases not matched to a gene; V was cut back by 0 bases and J by 9 bases. Germline V gene sequence: CDR1 MNHEY, CDR2 SVGEGT. The CDR3 region is CASSYSDRVGRELFF. The CDR3 DNA follows: TGTGCCAGCAGTTACTCCGACAGGGTCGGCCGGGAGCTGTTTTTT.

This clone was seen only once. The chain uses TRBV28 and TRBJ1-3; 7 positions match TRBD1. The CDR3 covers 15 residues. V dropped 4 bases and J dropped 3; count of bases not matched to a gene: 6. Germline V gives CDR1 MDHEN, CDR2 SYDVKM. The CDR3 loop reads CASSSQGRLGNTIYF. CDR3 DNA sequence: TGTGCCAGCAGTTCACAGGGGAGGCTTGGAAACACCATATATTTT.

The J gene is TRBJ1-1, the V gene TRBV20-1, with a possible D match to TRBD1 (6 bases). The germline V gene has CDR1 DFQATT and CDR2 SNEGSKA (reference sequence). Trimming shortened V by 3 bases and J by 1 base, and 15 bases separated the two germline ends. This CDR3 region has 15 residues. The CDR3 here is CSASLRQVSNTEAFF. The CDR3 bases are TGCAGTGCTAGTCTCAGACAGGTTTCGAACACTGAAGCTTTCTTT.

J is TRBJ1-2 and V is TRBV15, with 8 bases aligning to TRBD1. Looked up from germline, CDR1 is LNHNV and CDR2 is YYDKDF (reference sequence). The CDR3 has 16 residues. Trimming cost V 0 bases and J 4 bases; bases outside gene matches: 7. The CDR3 sequence: CATSRDRTGYVYGYTF. The DNA of the CDR3 is TGTGCCACCAGCAGAGATAGGACAGGGTATGTCTATGGCTACACCTTC.

V and J are TRBV27 and TRBJ1-1, with D maybe TRBD1 (6 bases). This CDR3 is 18 amino acids long. Germline CDR1 MNHEY, CDR2 SMNVEV (reference sequence). Trimming took 2 bases from V and 0 from J, leaving 19 bases between them. The CDR3 DNA is TGTGCCAGCAGTTTAGCCACGACAGGAGGTTTAATGAACACTGAAGCTTTCTTT. Protein sequence: CASSLATTGGLMNTEAFF.

This chain links TRBV7-2 with TRBJ1-2; TRBD1 matches at 7 bases. The CDR3 runs 14 residues. CDR1 is SGHTA, CDR2 FQGNSA, per germline. V shed 2 bases, J shed 0 bases, and the junction held 0 bases outside the gene matches. CDR3 sequence reads: CASSLTGANYGYTF. In nucleotides, the CDR3 is TGTGCCAGCAGCTTAACAGGGGCTAACTATGGCTACACCTTC.

The chain employs TRBV7-9 and TRBJ1-3; D call uncertain. V lost 1 base and J lost 7, with 8 bases in between. The germline gives CDR1 SEHNR, CDR2 FQNEAQ (reference sequence). The length of the CDR3 is 13 residues. The CDR3 loop reads CASSLVEVNTIYF. The CDR3 coding sequence is TGTGCCAGCAGCTTAGTGGAGGTTAACACCATATATTTT.

The rearrangement joins TRBV5-8 to TRBJ2-1; D might be TRBD2 (6 bases). Germline CDR1 reads SGHTS; CDR2 reads YDEGEE. This CDR3 has 16 amino acids. The ends were cut back, 3 bases at V and 0 bases at J, with 13 bases in the middle. CDR3: CASSWFRGSSYNEQFF. The CDR3 coding sequence is TGTGCCAGCAGCTGGTTTCGGGGGAGCTCCTACAATGAGCAGTTCTTC.